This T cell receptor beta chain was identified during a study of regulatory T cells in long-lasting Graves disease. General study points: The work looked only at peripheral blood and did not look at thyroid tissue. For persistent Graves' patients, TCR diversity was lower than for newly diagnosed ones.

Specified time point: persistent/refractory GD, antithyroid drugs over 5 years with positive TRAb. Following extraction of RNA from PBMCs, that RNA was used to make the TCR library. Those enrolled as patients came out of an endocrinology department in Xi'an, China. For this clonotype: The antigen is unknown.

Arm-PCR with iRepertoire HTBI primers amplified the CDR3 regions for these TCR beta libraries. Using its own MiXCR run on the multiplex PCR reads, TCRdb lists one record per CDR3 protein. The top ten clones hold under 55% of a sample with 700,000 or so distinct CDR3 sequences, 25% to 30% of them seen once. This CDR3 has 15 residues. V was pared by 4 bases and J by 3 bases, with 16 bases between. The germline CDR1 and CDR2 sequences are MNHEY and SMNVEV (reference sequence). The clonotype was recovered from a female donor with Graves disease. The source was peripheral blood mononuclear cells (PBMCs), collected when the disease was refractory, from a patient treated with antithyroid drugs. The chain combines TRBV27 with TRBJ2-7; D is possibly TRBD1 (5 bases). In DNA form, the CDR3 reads TGTGCCAGCAGTTCTGTGGCAGGGTATAACTACGAGCAGTACTTC. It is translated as CASSSVAGYNYEQYF.